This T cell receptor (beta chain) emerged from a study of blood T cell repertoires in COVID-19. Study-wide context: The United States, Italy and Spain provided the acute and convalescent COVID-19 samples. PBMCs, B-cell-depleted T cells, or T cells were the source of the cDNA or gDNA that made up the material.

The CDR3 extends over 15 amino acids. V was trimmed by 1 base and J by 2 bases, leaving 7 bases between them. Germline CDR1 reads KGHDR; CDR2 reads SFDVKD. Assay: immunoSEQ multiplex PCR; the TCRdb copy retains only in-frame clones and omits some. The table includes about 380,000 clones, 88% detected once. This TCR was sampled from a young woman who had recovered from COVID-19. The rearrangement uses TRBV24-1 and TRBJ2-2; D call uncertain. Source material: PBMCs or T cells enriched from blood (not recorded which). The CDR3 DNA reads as TGTGCCACCAGTGATTTTAAACAAAACACCGGGGAGCTGTTTTTT. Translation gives CATSDFKQNTGELFF.